This T cell receptor (beta chain) emerged from a study of early T cells in non-severe SARS-CoV-2 infection. Study details: The input, bulk RNA from unsorted whole blood, was sequenced, and chains were unpaired.

This clonotype was observed at least ten times. Its specificity is not known. Study-level results: VDJdb matches were skewed toward anti-spike CD8 T cell responses.

V lost 3 bases and J lost 8, with 10 bases in between. This CDR3 is built from 12 residues. The germline V gene encodes CDR1 SGHVS and CDR2 FQNEAQ. The TCR library protocol attached unique molecular identifiers to the individual cDNA molecules. TCRdb re-called the 5' RACE reads with MiXCR, one entry per CDR3 protein. Of some 66,000 distinct CDR3 sequences listed, roughly an eighth are singletons. This receptor was identified in an adult who was a healthcare worker with PCR-confirmed SARS-CoV-2 infection or an uninfected control (not recorded which). Sequenced material: whole blood. J is TRBJ1-1 and V is TRBV7-8, with no clear D. CDR3 bases: TGTGCCAGCAGCTTCGGTTTGGGAGAAGCTTTCTTT. Amino acid sequence: CASSFGLGEAFF.